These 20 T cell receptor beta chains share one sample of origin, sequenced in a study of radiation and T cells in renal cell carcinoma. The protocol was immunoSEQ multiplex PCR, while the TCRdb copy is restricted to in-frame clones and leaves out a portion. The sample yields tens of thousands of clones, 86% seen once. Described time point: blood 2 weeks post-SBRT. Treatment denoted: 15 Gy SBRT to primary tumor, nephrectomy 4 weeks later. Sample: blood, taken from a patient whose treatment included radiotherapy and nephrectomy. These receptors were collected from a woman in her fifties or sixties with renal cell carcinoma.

The CDR3 bases are TGTGCCAGCAGCTTAGTAGGGACTCAGCCCCAGCATTTT. Amino acid sequence: CASSLVGTQPQHF. The gene calls are TRBV5-8 and TRBJ1-5; TRBD1 is a possible D gene (5 bases). V gave up 2 bases and J gave up 6 bases, with 9 bases separating them. CDR3 length: 13 residues. Germline lookup yields CDR1 SGHTS and CDR2 YDEGEE.

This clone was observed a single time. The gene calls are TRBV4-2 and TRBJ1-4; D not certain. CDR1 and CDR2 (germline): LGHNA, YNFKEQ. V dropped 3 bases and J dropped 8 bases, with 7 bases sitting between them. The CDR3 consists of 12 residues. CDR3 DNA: TGTGCCAGCAGCCATCTCGGGGAAAAACTGTTTTTT. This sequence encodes CASSHLGEKLFF.

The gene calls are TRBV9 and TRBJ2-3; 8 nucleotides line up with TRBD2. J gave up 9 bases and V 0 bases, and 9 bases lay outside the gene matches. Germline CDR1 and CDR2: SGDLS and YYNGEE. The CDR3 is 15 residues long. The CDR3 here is CASSVEPAGAPTQYF. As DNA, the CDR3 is TGTGCCAGCAGCGTAGAGCCAGCGGGGGCCCCCACGCAGTATTTT.

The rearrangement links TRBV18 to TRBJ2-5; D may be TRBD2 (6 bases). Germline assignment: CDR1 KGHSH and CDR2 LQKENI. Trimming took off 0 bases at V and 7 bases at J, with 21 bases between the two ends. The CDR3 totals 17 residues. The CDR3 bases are TGTGCCAGCTCACCACCGGGACTCCAACATACCAAGATGACCCAGTACTTC. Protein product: CASSPPGLQHTKMTQYF.

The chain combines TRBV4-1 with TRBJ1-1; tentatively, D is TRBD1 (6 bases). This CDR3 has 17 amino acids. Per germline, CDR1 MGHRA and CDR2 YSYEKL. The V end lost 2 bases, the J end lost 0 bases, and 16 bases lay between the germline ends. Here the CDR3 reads CASSQLRGTIMNTEAFF. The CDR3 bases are TGCGCCAGCAGCCAACTTCGGGGGACAATCATGAACACTGAAGCTTTCTTT.

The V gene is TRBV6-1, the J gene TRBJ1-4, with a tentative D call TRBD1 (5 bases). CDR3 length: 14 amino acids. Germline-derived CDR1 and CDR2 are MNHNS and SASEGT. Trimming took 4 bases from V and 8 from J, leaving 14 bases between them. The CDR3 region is CASSVGRGLEKLFF. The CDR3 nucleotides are TGTGCCAGCAGTGTTGGACGGGGGTTGGAAAAACTGTTTTTT.

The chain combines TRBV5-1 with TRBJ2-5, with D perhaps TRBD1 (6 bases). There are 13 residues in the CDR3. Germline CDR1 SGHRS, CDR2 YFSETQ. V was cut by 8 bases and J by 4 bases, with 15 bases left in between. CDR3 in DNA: TGCGCCAGTGGGGGCCTGGGTGGAGAGACCCAGTACTTC. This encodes CASGGLGGETQYF.

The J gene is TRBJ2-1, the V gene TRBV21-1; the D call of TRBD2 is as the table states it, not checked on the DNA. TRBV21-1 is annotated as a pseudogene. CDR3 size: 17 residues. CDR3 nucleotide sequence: TGTGCCAGCAGCGAACGACTAGCGGGATGCTCCTACAATGAGCAGTTCTTC. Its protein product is CASSERLAGCSYNEQFF.

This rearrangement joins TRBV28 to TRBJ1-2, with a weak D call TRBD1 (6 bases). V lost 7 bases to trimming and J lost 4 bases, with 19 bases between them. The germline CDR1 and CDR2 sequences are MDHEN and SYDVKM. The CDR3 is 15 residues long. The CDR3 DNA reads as TGTGCCAGCACCCCGGGGGGGGCTAAGATCTATGGCTACACCTTC. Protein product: CASTPGGAKIYGYTF.

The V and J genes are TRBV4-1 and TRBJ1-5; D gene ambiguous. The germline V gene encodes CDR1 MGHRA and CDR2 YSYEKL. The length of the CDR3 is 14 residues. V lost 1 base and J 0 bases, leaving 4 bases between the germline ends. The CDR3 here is CASSQGFSNQPQHF. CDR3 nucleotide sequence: TGCGCCAGCAGCCAAGGTTTTAGCAATCAGCCCCAGCATTTT.

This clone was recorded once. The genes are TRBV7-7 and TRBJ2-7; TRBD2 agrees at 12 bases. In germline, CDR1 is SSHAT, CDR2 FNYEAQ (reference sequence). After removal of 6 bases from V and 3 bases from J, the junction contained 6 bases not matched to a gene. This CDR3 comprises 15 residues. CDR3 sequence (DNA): TGTGCCAGCAGGATCCAACTAGCGGGGGGCTACGAGCAGTACTTC. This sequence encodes CASRIQLAGGYEQYF.

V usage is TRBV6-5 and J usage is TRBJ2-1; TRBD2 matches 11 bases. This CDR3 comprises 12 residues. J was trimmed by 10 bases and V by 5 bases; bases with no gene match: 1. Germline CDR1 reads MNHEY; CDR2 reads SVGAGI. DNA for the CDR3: TGTGCCAGCAGTAGGACTAGCGGGGAGCAGTTCTTC. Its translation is CASSRTSGEQFF.

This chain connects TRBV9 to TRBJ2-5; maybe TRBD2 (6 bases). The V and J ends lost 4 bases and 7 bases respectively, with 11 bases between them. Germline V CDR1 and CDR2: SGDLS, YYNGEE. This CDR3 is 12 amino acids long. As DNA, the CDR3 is TGTGCCAGCAGCTCGGCCGGGAGGACCCAGTACTTC. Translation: CASSSAGRTQYF.

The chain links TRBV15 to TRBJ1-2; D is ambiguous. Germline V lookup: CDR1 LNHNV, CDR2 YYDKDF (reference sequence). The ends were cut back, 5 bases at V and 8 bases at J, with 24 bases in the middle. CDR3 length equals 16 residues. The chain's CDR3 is CATSSEDTGPPDGYTF. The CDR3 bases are TGTGCCACCAGCTCGGAGGATACCGGGCCCCCCGACGGCTACACCTTC. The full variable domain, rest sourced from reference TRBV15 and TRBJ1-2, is DAMVIQNPRYQVTQFGKPVTLSCSQTLNHNVMYWYQQKSSQAPKLLFHYYDKDFNNEADTPDNFQSRRPNTSFCFLDIRSPGLGDTAMYLCATSSEDTGPPDGYTFGSGTRLTVV.

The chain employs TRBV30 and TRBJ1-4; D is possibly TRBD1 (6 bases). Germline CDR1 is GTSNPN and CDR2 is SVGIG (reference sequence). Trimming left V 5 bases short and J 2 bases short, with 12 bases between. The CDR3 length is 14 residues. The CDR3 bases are TGTGCCTGGCTCAGGGGTAGTACTAATGAAAAACTGTTTTTT. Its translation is CAWLRGSTNEKLFF.

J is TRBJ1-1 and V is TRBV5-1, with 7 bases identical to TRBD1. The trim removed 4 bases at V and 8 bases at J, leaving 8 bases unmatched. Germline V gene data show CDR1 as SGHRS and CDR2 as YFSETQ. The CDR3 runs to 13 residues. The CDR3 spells CASSIDRAGEAFF. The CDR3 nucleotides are TGCGCCAGCAGCATCGACAGGGCCGGGGAAGCTTTCTTT.

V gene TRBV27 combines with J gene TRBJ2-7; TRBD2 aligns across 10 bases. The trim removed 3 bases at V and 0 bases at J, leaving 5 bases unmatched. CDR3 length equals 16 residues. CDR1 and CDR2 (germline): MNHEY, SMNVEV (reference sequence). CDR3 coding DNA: TGTGCCAGCAGTTTTGGACTAGCGGCCCCCTCCTACGAGCAGTACTTC. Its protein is CASSFGLAAPSYEQYF.

For the CDR3, the DNA is TGTGCCAGCAGCTCTACGGGCCCCGTGACAGATACGCAGTATTTT. Its protein is CASSSTGPVTDTQYF. The chain recombines TRBV7-2 with TRBJ2-3; D gene uncertain. In germline, CDR1 is SGHTA, CDR2 FQGNSA. The CDR3 loop spans 15 amino acids. V was trimmed by 4 bases and J by 3 bases, leaving 14 bases between them.

CDR3 in DNA: TGTGCCAGCAGCTATCAGGGGGGGACTGAAGCTTTCTTT. This codes for CASSYQGGTEAFF. The chain links TRBV4-2 to TRBJ1-1; 7 bases map to TRBD1. After removal of 5 bases from V and 5 bases from J, the junction contained 5 bases not matched to a gene. Germline CDR1 and CDR2: LGHNA and YNFKEQ. The CDR3 runs 13 residues.

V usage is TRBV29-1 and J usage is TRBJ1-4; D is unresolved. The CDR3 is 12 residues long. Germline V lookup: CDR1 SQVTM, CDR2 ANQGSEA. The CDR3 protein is CQVVDGNEKLFF. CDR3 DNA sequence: TGCCAAGTGGTTGACGGTAATGAAAAACTGTTTTTT.